The clone carrying this TCR beta chain was observed once. These data originate in a study of control samples from healthy donors and cancer patients. This CDR3 contains 14 residues. V lost 6 bases, J lost 9 bases, and 10 bases stayed unmatched. CDR1 and CDR2 (germline): MNHEY, SVGAGI. The table came from immunoSEQ multiplex PCR; TCRdb's copy has only in-frame clones and leaves some out. The table includes 80,000 or so clones, 91% detected once. This TCR was recovered from a man aged 45-65 years in good health. The chain recombines TRBV6-5 with TRBJ1-3; 8 nucleotides match TRBD1. Source material: blood. For the CDR3, the DNA is TGTGCCAGCAGCCTGGGACAGGCCCTTGGCACCATATATTTT. It is translated as CASSLGQALGTIYF.